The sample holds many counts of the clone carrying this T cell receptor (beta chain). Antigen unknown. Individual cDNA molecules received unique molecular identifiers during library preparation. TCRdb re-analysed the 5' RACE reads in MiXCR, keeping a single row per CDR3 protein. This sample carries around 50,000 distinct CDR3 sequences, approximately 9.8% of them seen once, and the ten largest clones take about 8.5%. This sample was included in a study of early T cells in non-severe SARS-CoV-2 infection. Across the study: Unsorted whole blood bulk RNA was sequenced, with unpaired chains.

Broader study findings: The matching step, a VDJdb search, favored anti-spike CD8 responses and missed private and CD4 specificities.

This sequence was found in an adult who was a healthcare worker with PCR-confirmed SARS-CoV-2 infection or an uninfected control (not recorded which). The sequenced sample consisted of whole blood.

DNA for the CDR3: TGTGCCAGCAGCTCTCTAGATACGCAGTATTTT. Translating gives CASSSLDTQYF. The rearrangement links TRBV7-9 to TRBJ2-3; the D is unclear. This CDR3 has 11 amino acids. V was pared by 4 bases and J by 5 bases, with 4 bases between. Germline V gene lookup returns CDR1 SEHNR and CDR2 FQNEAQ (reference sequence).